At least ten counts were recorded for the clone carrying this T cell receptor (beta chain). What was amplified from RNA transcripts were TCR beta CDR3 regions. RT-PCR in the first round (using the HTBI primer set) targeted the TCR CDR3. TCRdb ran MiXCR on the multiplex PCR reads and lists one entry per CDR3 protein. The sample consists of about 300,000 distinct CDR3 sequences, approximately 14% of them appearing once. V shed 2 bases and J shed 7 bases, with 18 bases lying between them. CDR3 length: 15 amino acids. Looked up from germline, CDR1 is MNHNS and CDR2 is SASEGT. The record originates from a study of T cells in Graves' hyperthyroidism and ophthalmopathy.

The V call is TRBV6-1, the J call TRBJ2-7; TRBD1 might be the D (6 bases). This receptor was identified in a woman in her 40s with Graves' hyperthyroidism. Sequencing was performed on blood. The DNA for the CDR3 is TGTGCCAGCAGTGAACAGGGGCCCAGGGAGTGGGAGCAGTACTTC. It encodes CASSEQGPREWEQYF.